What follows are 21 T cell receptor beta chains derived from one specimen sequenced in a study of OX40 agonist ivuxolimab in advanced cancers. The protocol was immunoSEQ multiplex PCR, while the TCRdb copy is restricted to in-frame clones and leaves out a portion. This table holds just over 80,000 clones, nearly 90% found once. The sample consisted of CD4+ or CD8+ T cells sorted from blood, taken in a trial of the OX40 agonist ivuxolimab. These receptors were collected from an adult with an advanced solid tumor such as melanoma, head and neck, liver or kidney cancer.

This clone occurred many times. The chain couples TRBV11-2 to TRBJ2-7; 8 nucleotides align to TRBD2. The CDR3 consists of 16 residues. V shed 5 bases and J 3 bases; nucleotides not matched to a gene: 12. The germline V gene encodes CDR1 SGHAT and CDR2 FQNNGV. The CDR3 DNA reads TGTGCCAGCAGCCCCATAACCGGGAGGGTGGGCTACGAGCAGTACTTC. Translation: CASSPITGRVGYEQYF.

The chain combines TRBV7-2 with TRBJ2-5; D possibly corresponds to TRBD2 (5 bases). There are 14 residues in the CDR3. Germline V gives CDR1 SGHTA, CDR2 FQGNSA. The V end was cut by 0 bases, the J end by 4 bases, with 9 bases between. DNA for the CDR3: TGTGCCAGCAGCTTAGCGCTGAGGGTAGAGACCCAGTACTTC. Translating gives CASSLALRVETQYF.

This chain uses TRBV6-5 with TRBJ2-4; perhaps TRBD1 as D (6 bases). CDR1 MNHEY and CDR2 SVGAGI come from the germline V gene. The CDR3 sequence is 15 residues long. With 4 bases removed from V and 8 bases from J, the gap between germline ends came to 18 bases. The CDR3: CASSSLDSGGDIQYF. The CDR3 DNA follows: TGTGCCAGCAGTTCCTTGGACAGTGGGGGAGACATTCAGTACTTC.

Only a few counts were recorded for this clone. The V gene is TRBV7-2, the J gene TRBJ2-1, with 11 bases matching TRBD2. The CDR3 has 16 amino acids. Trimming took 4 bases from V and 9 from J; bases not matched to a gene: 11. Germline V lookup: CDR1 SGHTA, CDR2 FQGNSA. In nucleotides, the CDR3 is TGTGCCAGCAGCTCTGCCCTACTAGCGGGGGCTAGTGAGCAGTTCTTC. Translation gives CASSSALLAGASEQFF.

The gene calls are TRBV5-4 and TRBJ1-2, with 9 bases lining up with TRBD1. This CDR3 is 11 amino acids long. Germline V gene lookup returns CDR1 SGHNT and CDR2 YYREEE (reference sequence). Trimming cost V 9 bases and J 6 bases; bases outside gene matches: 3. The CDR3 reads CATGTGHGYTF. CDR3 coding DNA: TGTGCCACCGGGACAGGGCATGGCTACACCTTC.

The V call is TRBV28, the J call TRBJ1-4; weak D call: TRBD1 (6 bases). The CDR3 has 15 amino acids. V lost 2 bases and J 2 bases, leaving 9 bases between the germline ends. Germline CDR1 and CDR2: MDHEN and SYDVKM. Here the CDR3 DNA reads TGTGCCAGCAGTTTAGGGGGGGCGACTAATGAAAAACTGTTTTTT. It is translated as CASSLGGATNEKLFF.

Turning to this clone: Other DNA sequences of this sample code for an identical CDR3. The chain links TRBV20-1 to TRBJ2-7; either TRBD1 or TRBD2 may supply D (6 bases each). The germline CDR1 and CDR2 sequences are DFQATT and SNEGSKA (reference sequence). The CDR3 is 11 amino acids. Trimming removed 6 bases at V and 4 bases at J, with 10 bases between. This CDR3 reads CSARGGYEQYF. The CDR3 bases are TGCAGTGCCCGAGGGGGGTACGAGCAGTACTTC.

J is TRBJ1-2 and V is TRBV19; D is unresolved. Germline V gives CDR1 LNHDA, CDR2 SQIVND (reference sequence). V lost 8 bases to trimming and J lost 5 bases, with 15 bases between them. This CDR3 region has 13 residues. CDR3 sequence (DNA): TGTGCCAGTCACGACCTGGGGAAATATGGCTACACCTTC. This translates into CASHDLGKYGYTF. The whole variable domain, filled in from reference TRBV19 and TRBJ1-2, reads DGGITQSPKYLFRKEGQNVTLSCEQNLNHDAMYWYRQDPGQGLRLIYYSQIVNDFQKGDIAEGYSVSREKKESFPLTVTSAQKNPTAFYLCASHDLGKYGYTFGSGTRLTVV.

This chain joins TRBV19 and TRBJ1-1; the match to TRBD1 covers 10 bases. V gave up 3 bases and J gave up 7 bases; unmatched junction bases: 5. Germline-derived CDR1 and CDR2 are LNHDA and SQIVND (reference sequence). The CDR3 is made up of 14 amino acids. CDR3 in amino acids: CASSIRQGAGEAFF. The CDR3 nucleotides are TGTGCCAGTAGTATTCGACAGGGGGCTGGTGAAGCTTTCTTT.

V and J are TRBV7-6 and TRBJ2-6; D is uncertain. The CDR3 consists of 15 residues. V lost 3 bases and J lost 0, with 6 bases in between. The V gene's germline CDR1 is SGHVS and CDR2 FNYEAQ. In nucleotides, the CDR3 is TGTGCCAGCAGCTTTGGCGGCTCTGGGGCCAACGTCCTGACTTTC. Its translation is CASSFGGSGANVLTF.

The J gene is TRBJ2-7, the V gene TRBV7-9; 14 nucleotides agree with TRBD2. CDR3 length equals 15 residues. The germline gives CDR1 SEHNR, CDR2 FQNEAQ (reference sequence). Losses at the gene ends were 5 bases for V and 3 bases for J; bases not matched to a gene: 3. CDR3 in amino acids: CASSAGTSGSYEQYF. CDR3 nucleotides: TGTGCCAGCAGCGCCGGGACTAGCGGGAGCTACGAGCAGTACTTC.

This clone has just a few counts. The chain employs TRBV30 and TRBJ2-3; 11 nucleotides align to TRBD2. The CDR3 length is 18 residues. The germline V gene has CDR1 GTSNPN and CDR2 SVGIG (reference sequence). The V segment lost 2 bases and the J segment 2 bases; nucleotides outside the gene matches: 12. For the CDR3, the DNA is TGTGCCTGGAGTCCGACAACTCGGACTAGCGGGTTCACAGATACGCAGTATTTT. Protein: CAWSPTTRTSGFTDTQYF.

J is TRBJ1-2 and V is TRBV7-2, with D perhaps TRBD1 (6 bases). The V end lost 6 bases, the J end lost 4 bases, and 18 bases lay between the germline ends. The CDR3 runs 15 residues. Germline lookup yields CDR1 SGHTA and CDR2 FQGNSA. CDR3 amino acids: CASRRTAGGSYGYTF. CDR3 DNA: TGTGCCAGCAGGCGAACTGCGGGGGGCTCCTATGGCTACACCTTC.

The rearrangement uses TRBV7-2 and TRBJ1-1; D is unclear. The CDR3 consists of 16 residues. CDR1 SGHTA and CDR2 FQGNSA come from the germline V gene. V lost 1 base to trimming and J lost 0 bases, with 12 bases between them. The CDR3 DNA sequence: TGTGCCAGCAGCTTAGGGATGCAGCTCTTGAACACTGAAGCTTTCTTT. Translated, it gives CASSLGMQLLNTEAFF.

The J gene is TRBJ1-1, the V gene TRBV2; D might be TRBD1 (5 bases). V dropped 5 bases and J dropped 1 base, with 8 bases sitting between them. The CDR3 is 13 residues long. Looked up from germline, CDR1 is SNHLY and CDR2 is FYNNEI. In DNA form, the CDR3 reads TGTGCCAGCAGTTCGGACACGAACACTGAAGCTTTCTTT. Residues: CASSSDTNTEAFF.

The chain employs TRBV18 and TRBJ1-1, with D unclear. This CDR3 is 16 amino acids long. The germline V and J ends were trimmed by 2 bases and 0 bases, with 13 bases remaining between them. From germline, CDR1 is KGHSH and CDR2 LQKENI. DNA for the CDR3: TGTGCCAGCTCACCAGCCCCACAGCGCATGAACACTGAAGCTTTCTTT. This sequence encodes CASSPAPQRMNTEAFF. Full variable domain (missing parts from reference TRBV18 and TRBJ1-1): NAGVMQNPRHLVRRRGQEARLRCSPMKGHSHVYWYRQLPEEGLKFMVYLQKENIIDESGMPKERFSAEFPKEGPSILRIQQVVRGDSAAYFCASSPAPQRMNTEAFFGQGTRLTVV.

The chain has TRBV5-1 and TRBJ1-4; 7 bases match TRBD1. In germline, CDR1 is SGHRS, CDR2 YFSETQ. Losses at the gene ends were 2 bases for V and 8 bases for J; bases not matched to a gene: 6. The CDR3 contains 14 residues. The CDR3 sequence is CASSFTGDREKLFF. DNA of the CDR3: TGCGCCAGCAGCTTCACAGGGGACCGAGAAAAACTGTTTTTT.

This clone was detected only a few times. CDR3 region: CASTIRLSSGTGGSYNSPLHF. For the CDR3, the DNA is TGTGCCAGCACCATTCGGTTGTCATCAGGGACAGGGGGTTCCTATAATTCACCCCTCCACTTT. This rearrangement joins TRBV27 to TRBJ1-6; 11 bases fit TRBD1. The germline gives CDR1 MNHEY, CDR2 SMNVEV (reference sequence). The CDR3 covers 21 residues. J was trimmed by 1 base and V by 7 bases; bases with no gene match: 18.

The chain carries TRBV4-3 and TRBJ1-4; D is unresolved. The CDR3 extends over 15 amino acids. The V gene lost 1 base and the J gene lost 8 bases, with 14 bases spanning the gap. Looked up from germline, CDR1 is LGHNA and CDR2 is YSLEER. The chain's CDR3 is CASSQGTGAVEKLFF. DNA of the CDR3: TGCGCCAGCAGCCAAGGAACGGGCGCGGTAGAAAAACTGTTTTTT.

This chain links TRBV28 with TRBJ2-5; D might be TRBD1 or TRBD2, each matching 6 bases. The CDR3 runs to 15 residues. V lost 2 bases and J 5 bases, leaving 15 bases between the germline ends. The germline CDR1 and CDR2 sequences are MDHEN and SYDVKM. CDR3 sequence reads: CASSLPGARTETQYF. Written as DNA, the CDR3 is TGTGCCAGCAGTTTACCGGGGGCGCGTACGGAGACCCAGTACTTC.

V usage is TRBV4-1 and J usage is TRBJ2-4; TRBD2 aligns across 7 bases. The CDR3 consists of 17 residues. Trimming removed 1 base from V and 0 bases from J; junction bases left unmatched: 6. Germline V gene lookup returns CDR1 MGHRA and CDR2 YSYEKL. The CDR3 reads CASSQGPLAVAKNIQYF. For the CDR3, the DNA is TGCGCCAGCAGCCAAGGCCCTCTAGCGGTAGCCAAAAACATTCAGTACTTC.